This TCR beta chain is drawn from a study of cytomegalovirus exposure and HLA in healthy donors. Background on the study: A data release that came early held about 89 million unique TCRs from HLA-typed donors. Study outcomes and limitations: In an earlier analysis, productive rearrangement rates for most beta V segments clustered near 87% or 30%. The study put 150 to 200 TCR beta chains on its list as cytomegalovirus-associated.

Between the trimmed V and J ends, which lost 3 bases and 4 bases, there was a span of 6 bases. This CDR3 spans 11 amino acids. The germline V gene encodes CDR1 SQVTM and CDR2 ANQGSEA. Use of 60 Vbeta and 13 Jbeta primers characterized the PCR. Some clones are missing from TCRdb's copy, which holds only in-frame ones; the method was immunoSEQ multiplex PCR. In the table there are 52,000 or so clones, over 60% of which are singletons. This clone appeared a single time. Its antigen remains unidentified. Sequencing was carried out using PBMCs. This clonotype was obtained from a woman aged 40 to 50 in good health and CMV-seropositive. The V gene is TRBV29-1, the J gene TRBJ1-1, with D perhaps matching TRBD1 (5 bases). The CDR3 protein is CSVEQGTEAFF. CDR3 sequence (DNA): TGCAGCGTTGAGCAGGGCACTGAAGCTTTCTTT.